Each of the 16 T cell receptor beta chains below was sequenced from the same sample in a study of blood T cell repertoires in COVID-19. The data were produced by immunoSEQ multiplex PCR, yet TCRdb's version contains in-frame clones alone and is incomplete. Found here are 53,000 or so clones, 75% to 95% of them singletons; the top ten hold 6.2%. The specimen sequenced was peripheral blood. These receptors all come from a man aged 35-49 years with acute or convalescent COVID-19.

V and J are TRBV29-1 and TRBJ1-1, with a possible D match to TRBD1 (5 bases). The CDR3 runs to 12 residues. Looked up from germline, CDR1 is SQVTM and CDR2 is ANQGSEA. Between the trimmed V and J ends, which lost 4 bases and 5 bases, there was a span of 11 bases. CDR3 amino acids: CSVVSGSTEAFF. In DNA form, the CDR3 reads TGCAGCGTTGTATCAGGGTCAACTGAAGCTTTCTTT.

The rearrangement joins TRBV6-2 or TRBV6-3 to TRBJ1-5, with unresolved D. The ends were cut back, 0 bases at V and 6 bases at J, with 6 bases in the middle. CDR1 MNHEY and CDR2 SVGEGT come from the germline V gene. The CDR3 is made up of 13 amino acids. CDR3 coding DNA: TGTGCCAGCAGTTACTCGACTCCTCAGCCCCAGCATTTT. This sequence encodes CASSYSTPQPQHF.

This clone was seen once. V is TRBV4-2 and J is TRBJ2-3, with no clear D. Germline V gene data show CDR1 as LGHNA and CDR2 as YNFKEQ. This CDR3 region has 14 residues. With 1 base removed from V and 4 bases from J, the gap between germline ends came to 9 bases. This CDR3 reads CASSQVLLSDTQYF. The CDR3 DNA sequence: TGTGCCAGCAGCCAAGTACTCTTATCAGATACGCAGTATTTT.

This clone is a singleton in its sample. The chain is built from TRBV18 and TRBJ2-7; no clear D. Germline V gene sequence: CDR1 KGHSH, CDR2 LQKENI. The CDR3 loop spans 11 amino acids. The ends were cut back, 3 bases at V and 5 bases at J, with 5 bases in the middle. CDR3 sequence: CASSPQDEQYF. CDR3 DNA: TGTGCCAGCTCACCTCAGGACGAGCAGTACTTC.

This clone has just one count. DNA of the CDR3: TGTGCCTGGAGTTCGCAGGGGAAGAGGGAAAAACTGTTTTTT. It yields the protein CAWSSQGKREKLFF. V usage is TRBV30 and J usage is TRBJ1-4; a possible D gene is TRBD1 (6 bases). With 2 bases removed from V and 8 bases from J, the gap between germline ends came to 15 bases. CDR1 is GTSNPN and CDR2 is SVGIG in the germline V gene (reference sequence). The CDR3 sequence is 14 residues long.

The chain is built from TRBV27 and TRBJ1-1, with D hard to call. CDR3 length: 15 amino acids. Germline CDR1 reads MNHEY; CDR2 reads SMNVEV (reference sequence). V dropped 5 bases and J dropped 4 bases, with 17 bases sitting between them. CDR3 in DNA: TGTGCCAGCAGTCCACCCCCAACGGGGTTCACTGAAGCTTTCTTT. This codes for CASSPPPTGFTEAFF.

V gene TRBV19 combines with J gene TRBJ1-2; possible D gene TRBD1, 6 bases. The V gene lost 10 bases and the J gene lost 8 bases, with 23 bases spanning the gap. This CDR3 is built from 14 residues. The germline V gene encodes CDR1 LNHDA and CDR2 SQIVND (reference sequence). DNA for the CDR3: TGTGCCACTGGCCCGGGGGGGGCTCCCCGGGGCTACACCTTC. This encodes CATGPGGAPRGYTF. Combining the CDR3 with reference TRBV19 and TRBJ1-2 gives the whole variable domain DGGITQSPKYLFRKEGQNVTLSCEQNLNHDAMYWYRQDPGQGLRLIYYSQIVNDFQKGDIAEGYSVSREKKESFPLTVTSAQKNPTAFYLCATGPGGAPRGYTFGSGTRLTVV.

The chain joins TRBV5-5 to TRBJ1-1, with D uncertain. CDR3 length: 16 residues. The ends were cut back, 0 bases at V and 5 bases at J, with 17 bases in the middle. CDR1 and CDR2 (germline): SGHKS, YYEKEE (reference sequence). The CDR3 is CASSLGLSRSGTEAFF. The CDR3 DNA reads TGTGCCAGCAGCTTGGGTTTAAGTAGGTCCGGGACTGAAGCTTTCTTT. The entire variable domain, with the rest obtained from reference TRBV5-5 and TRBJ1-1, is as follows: DAGVTQSPTHLIKTRGQQVTLRCSPISGHKSVSWYQQVLGQGPQFIFQYYEKEERGRGNFPDRFSARQFPNYSSELNVNALLLGDSALYLCASSLGLSRSGTEAFFGQGTRLTVV.

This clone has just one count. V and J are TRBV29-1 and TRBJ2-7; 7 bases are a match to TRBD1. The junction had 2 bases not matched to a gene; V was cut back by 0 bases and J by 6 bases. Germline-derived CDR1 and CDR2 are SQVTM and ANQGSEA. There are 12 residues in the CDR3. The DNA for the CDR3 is TGCAGCGTTGAAGAACAGGGGTTCGAGCAGTACTTC. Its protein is CSVEEQGFEQYF.

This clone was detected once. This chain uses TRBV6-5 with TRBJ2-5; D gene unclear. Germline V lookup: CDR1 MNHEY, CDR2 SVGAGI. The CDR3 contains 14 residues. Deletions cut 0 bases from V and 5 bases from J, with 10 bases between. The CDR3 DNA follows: TGTGCCAGCAGTTACTCGTCGCAGGCCGAGACCCAGTACTTC. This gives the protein CASSYSSQAETQYF.

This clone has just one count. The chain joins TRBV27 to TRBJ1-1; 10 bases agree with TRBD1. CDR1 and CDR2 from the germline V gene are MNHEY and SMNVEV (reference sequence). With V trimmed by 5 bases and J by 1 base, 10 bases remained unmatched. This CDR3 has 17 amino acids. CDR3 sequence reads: CASSSQGTGVENTEAFF. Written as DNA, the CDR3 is TGTGCCAGCAGTAGTCAGGGGACAGGGGTTGAGAACACTGAAGCTTTCTTT.

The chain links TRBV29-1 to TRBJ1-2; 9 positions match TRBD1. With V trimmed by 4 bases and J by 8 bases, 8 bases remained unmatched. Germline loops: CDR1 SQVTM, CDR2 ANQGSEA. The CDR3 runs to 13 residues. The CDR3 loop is CSVAGRTGAGYTF. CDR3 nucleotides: TGCAGCGTTGCTGGTAGGACAGGGGCCGGCTACACCTTC.

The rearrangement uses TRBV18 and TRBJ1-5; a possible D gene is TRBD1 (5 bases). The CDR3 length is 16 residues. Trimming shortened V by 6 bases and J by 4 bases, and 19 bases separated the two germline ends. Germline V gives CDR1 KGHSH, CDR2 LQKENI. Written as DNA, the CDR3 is TGTGCCAGCTCCCCGGGGGAACGAGGGAGTAATCAGCCCCAGCATTTT. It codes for CASSPGERGSNQPQHF.

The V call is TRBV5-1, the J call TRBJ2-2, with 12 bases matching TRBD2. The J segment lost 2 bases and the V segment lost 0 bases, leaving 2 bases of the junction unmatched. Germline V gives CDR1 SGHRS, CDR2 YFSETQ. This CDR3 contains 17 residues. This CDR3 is CASSLGLAGANTGELFF. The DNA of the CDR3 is TGCGCCAGCAGCTTGGGACTAGCGGGGGCTAACACCGGGGAGCTGTTTTTT.

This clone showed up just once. CDR3 DNA sequence: TGCGCCAGCAGCTTGCCACAGGGGGAAGTTTATGGCTACACCTTC. Translated: CASSLPQGEVYGYTF. The genes are TRBV5-1 and TRBJ1-2, with 8 bases that match TRBD1. Germline-derived CDR1 and CDR2 are SGHRS and YFSETQ. The trim removed 1 base at V and 5 bases at J, leaving 7 bases unmatched. The CDR3 consists of 15 residues.

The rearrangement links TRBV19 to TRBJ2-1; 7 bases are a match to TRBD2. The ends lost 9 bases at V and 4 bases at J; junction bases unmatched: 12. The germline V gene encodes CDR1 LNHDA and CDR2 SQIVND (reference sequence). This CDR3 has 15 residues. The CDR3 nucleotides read TGTGCCAGCCCCCCGGCGGGGGAGAAATACAATGAGCAGTTCTTC. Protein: CASPPAGEKYNEQFF. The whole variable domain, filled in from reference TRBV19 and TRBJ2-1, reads DGGITQSPKYLFRKEGQNVTLSCEQNLNHDAMYWYRQDPGQGLRLIYYSQIVNDFQKGDIAEGYSVSREKKESFPLTVTSAQKNPTAFYLCASPPAGEKYNEQFFGPGTRLTVL.